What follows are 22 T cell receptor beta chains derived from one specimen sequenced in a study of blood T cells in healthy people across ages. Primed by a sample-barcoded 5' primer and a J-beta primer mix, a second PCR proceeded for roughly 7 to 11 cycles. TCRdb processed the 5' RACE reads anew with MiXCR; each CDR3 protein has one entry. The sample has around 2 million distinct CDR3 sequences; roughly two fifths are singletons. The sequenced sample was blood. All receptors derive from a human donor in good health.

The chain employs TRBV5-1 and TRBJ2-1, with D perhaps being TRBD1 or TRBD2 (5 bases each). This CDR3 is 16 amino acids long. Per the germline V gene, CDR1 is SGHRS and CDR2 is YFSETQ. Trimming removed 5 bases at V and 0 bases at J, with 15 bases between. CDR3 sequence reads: CASRGEGWSSYNEQFF. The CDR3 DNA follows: TGCGCCAGCAGGGGGGAAGGTTGGAGCTCCTACAATGAGCAGTTCTTC.

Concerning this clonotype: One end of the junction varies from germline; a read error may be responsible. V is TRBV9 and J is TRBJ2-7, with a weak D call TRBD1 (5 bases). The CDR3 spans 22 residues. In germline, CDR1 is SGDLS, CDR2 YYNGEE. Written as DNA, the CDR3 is TGTGCCGGCAGCTTACAAGAGGAAGGGTGGAAGGCAGGGTCCCCGGACTCCTACGAGCAGTACTTC. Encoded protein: CAGSLQEEGWKAGSPDSYEQYF.

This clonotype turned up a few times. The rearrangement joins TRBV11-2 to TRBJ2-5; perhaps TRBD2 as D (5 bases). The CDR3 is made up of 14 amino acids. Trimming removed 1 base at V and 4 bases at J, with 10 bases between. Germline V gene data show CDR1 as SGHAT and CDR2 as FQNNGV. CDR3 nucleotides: TGTGCCAGCAGCTTAGGACTACCATCAGAGACCCAGTACTTC. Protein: CASSLGLPSETQYF. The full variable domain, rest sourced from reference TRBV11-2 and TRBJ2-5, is EAGVAQSPRYKIIEKRQSVAFWCNPISGHATLYWYQQILGQGPKLLIQFQNNGVVDDSQLPKDRFSAERLKGVDSTLKIQPAKLEDSAVYLCASSLGLPSETQYFGPGTRLLVL.

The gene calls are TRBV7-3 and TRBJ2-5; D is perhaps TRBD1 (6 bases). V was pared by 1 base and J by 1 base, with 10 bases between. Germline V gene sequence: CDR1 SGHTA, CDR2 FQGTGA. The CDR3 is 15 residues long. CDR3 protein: CASSLIWGPQETQYF. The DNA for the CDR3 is TGTGCCAGCAGCTTAATCTGGGGGCCCCAAGAGACCCAGTACTTC.

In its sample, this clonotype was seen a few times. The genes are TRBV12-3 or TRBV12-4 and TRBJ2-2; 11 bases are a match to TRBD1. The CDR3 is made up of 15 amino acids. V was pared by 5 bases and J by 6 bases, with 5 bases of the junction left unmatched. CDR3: CASSPRTGGAGELFF. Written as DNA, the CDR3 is TGTGCCAGCAGTCCCAGGACAGGGGGCGCCGGGGAGCTGTTTTTT.

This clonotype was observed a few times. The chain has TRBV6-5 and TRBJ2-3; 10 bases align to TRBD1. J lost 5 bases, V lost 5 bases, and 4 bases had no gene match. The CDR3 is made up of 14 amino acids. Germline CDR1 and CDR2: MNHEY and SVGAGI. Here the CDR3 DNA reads TGTGCCAGCAGTCAACGGACAGGGGGAGATACGCAGTATTTT. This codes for CASSQRTGGDTQYF.

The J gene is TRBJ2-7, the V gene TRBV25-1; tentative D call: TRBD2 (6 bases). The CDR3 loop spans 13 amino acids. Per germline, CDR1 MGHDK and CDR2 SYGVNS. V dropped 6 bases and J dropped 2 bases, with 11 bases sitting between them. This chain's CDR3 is CASREGITYEQYF. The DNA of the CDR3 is TGTGCCAGCAGGGAGGGCATTACCTACGAGCAGTACTTC.

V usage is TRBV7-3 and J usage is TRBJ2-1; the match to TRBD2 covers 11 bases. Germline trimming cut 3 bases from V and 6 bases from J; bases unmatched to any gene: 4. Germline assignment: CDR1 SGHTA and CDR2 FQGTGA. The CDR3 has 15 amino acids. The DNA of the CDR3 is TGTGCCAGCAGCTTCTCCGGGACTAGCGGCAATGAGCAGTTCTTC. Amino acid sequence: CASSFSGTSGNEQFF.

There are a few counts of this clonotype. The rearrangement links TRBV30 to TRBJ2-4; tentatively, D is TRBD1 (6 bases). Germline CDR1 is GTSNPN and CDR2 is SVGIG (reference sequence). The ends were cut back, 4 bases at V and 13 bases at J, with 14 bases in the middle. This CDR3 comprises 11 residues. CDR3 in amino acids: CAWKGVLEQYF. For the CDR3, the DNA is TGTGCCTGGAAGGGGGTTCTAGAGCAGTACTTC.

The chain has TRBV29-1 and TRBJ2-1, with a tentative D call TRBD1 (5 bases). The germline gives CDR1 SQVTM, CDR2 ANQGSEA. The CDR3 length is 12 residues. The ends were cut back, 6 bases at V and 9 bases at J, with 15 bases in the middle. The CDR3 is CSVLQVIGEQFF. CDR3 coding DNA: TGCAGCGTCCTACAGGTTATCGGTGAGCAGTTCTTC.

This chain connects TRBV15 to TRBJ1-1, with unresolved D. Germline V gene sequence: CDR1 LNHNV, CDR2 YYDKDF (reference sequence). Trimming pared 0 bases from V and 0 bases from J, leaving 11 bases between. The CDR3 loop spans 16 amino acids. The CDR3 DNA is TGTGCCACCAGCAGAGATTACAACGACATGAACACTGAAGCTTTCTTT. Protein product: CATSRDYNDMNTEAFF. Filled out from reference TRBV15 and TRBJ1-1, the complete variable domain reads DAMVIQNPRYQVTQFGKPVTLSCSQTLNHNVMYWYQQKSSQAPKLLFHYYDKDFNNEADTPDNFQSRRPNTSFCFLDIRSPGLGDTAMYLCATSRDYNDMNTEAFFGQGTRLTVV.

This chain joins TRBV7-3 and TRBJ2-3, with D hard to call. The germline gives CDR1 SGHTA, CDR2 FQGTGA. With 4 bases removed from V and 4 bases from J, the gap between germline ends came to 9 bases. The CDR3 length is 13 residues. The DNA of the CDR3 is TGTGCCAGCAGCTCCGCAGAAGCAGATACGCAGTATTTT. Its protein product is CASSSAEADTQYF.

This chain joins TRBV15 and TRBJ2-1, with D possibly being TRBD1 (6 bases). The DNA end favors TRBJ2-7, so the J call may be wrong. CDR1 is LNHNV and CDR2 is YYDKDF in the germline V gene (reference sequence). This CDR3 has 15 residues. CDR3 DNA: TGTGCCACCAGCCCGGACAGTGGATCCTACAATGAGCAGTACTTC. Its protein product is CATSPDSGSYNEQYF.

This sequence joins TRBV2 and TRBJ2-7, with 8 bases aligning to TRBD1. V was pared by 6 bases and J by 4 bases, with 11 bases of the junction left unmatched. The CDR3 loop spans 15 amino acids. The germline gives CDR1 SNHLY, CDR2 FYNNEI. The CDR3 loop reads CASRPPRDRLYEQYF. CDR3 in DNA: TGTGCCAGCAGGCCCCCCCGGGACAGGCTTTACGAGCAGTACTTC.

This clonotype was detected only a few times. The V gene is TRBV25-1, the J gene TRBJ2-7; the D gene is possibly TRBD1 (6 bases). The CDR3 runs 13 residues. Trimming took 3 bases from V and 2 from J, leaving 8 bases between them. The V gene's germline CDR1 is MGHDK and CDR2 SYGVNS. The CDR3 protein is CASSDTGPYEQYF. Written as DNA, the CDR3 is TGTGCCAGCAGTGATACAGGGCCCTACGAGCAGTACTTC.

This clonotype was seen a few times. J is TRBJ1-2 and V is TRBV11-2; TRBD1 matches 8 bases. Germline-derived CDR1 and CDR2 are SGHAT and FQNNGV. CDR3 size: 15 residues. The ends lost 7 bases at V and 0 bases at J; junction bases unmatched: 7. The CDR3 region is CASTRDRRANYGYTF. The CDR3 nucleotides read TGTGCCAGCACTCGGGACAGGCGAGCTAACTATGGCTACACCTTC.

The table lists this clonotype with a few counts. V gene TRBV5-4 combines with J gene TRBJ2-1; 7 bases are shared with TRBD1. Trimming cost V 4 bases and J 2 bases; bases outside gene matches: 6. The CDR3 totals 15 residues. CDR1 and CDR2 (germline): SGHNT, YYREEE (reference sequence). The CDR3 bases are TGTGCCAGCAGCAGGGCCGGGACAGCCTACAATGAGCAGTTCTTC. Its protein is CASSRAGTAYNEQFF. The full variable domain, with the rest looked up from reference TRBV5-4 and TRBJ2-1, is ETGVTQSPTHLIKTRGQQVTLRCSSQSGHNTVSWYQQALGQGPQFIFQYYREEENGRGNFPPRFSGLQFPNYSSELNVNALELDDSALYLCASSRAGTAYNEQFFGPGTRLTVL.

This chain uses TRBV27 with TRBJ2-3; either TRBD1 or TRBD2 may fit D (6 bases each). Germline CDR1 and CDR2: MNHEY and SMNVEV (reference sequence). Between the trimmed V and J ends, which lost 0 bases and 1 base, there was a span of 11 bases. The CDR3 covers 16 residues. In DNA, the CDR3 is TGTGCCAGCAGTTTATCTTGGGGGGCCGGCACAGATACGCAGTATTTT. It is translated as CASSLSWGAGTDTQYF.

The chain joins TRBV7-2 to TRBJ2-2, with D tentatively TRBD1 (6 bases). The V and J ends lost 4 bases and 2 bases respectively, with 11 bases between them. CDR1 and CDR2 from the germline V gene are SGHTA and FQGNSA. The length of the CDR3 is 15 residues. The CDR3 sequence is CASSSRDTNTGELFF. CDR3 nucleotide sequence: TGTGCCAGCAGCTCCAGGGACACAAACACCGGGGAGCTGTTTTTT.

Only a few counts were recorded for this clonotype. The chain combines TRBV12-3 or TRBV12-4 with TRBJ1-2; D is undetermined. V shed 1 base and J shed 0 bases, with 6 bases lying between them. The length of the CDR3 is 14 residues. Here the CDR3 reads CASSLGWTNYGYTF. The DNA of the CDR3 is TGTGCCAGCAGTTTAGGTTGGACTAACTATGGCTACACCTTC.

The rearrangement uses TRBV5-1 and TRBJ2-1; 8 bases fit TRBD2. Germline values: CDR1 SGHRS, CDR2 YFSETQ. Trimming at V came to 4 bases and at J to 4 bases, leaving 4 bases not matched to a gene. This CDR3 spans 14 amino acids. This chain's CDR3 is CASSRLARYNEQFF. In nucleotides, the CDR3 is TGCGCCAGCAGCCGACTAGCGAGGTACAATGAGCAGTTCTTC.

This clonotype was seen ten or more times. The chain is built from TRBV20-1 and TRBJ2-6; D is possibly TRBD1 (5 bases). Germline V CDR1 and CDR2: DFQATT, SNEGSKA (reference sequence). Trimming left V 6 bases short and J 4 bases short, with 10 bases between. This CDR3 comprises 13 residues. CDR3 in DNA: TGCAGTGCAATAGGGGCAGGGGCCAACGTCCTGACTTTC. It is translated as CSAIGAGANVLTF.